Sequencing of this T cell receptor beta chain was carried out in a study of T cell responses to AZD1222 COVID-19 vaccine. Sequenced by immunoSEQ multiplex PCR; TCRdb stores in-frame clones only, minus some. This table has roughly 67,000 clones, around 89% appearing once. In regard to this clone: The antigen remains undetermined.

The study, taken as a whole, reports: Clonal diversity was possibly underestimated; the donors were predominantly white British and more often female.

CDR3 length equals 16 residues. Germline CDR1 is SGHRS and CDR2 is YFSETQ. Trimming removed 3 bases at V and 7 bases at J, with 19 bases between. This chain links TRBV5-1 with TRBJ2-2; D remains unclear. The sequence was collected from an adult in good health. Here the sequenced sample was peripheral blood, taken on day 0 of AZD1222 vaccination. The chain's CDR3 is CASSSRSLFSGGELFF. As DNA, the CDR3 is TGCGCCAGCAGCTCCCGATCGCTATTCTCGGGCGGGGAGCTGTTTTTT.